This T cell receptor beta chain was sequenced in a study of CD8+CD57+ T cells in acquired aplastic anemia. The germline V and J ends were trimmed by 6 bases and 7 bases, with 13 bases remaining between them. The germline CDR1 and CDR2 sequences are MGHDK and SYGVNS. CDR3 length: 12 residues. Template material for TCR beta VDJ and CDR3 profiling consisted of genomic DNA. TCRdb reprocessed the reads with MiXCR, giving one entry per CDR3 protein. This sample yields tens of thousands of distinct CDR3 sequences, of which around 44% are seen a single time; approximately 70% belongs to the top ten. V and J are TRBV25-1 and TRBJ2-7; tentatively, D is TRBD1 (7 bases). The TCR sequence derives from a human donor in good health, serving as a control. The sequenced sample was sorted CD4+, CD8+, or CD8+CD57+ T cells (not recorded which) from PBMCs. The CDR3 protein is CASSEGAGEQYF. DNA of the CDR3: TGTGCCAGCAGCGAGGGGGCGGGAGAGCAGTACTTC.